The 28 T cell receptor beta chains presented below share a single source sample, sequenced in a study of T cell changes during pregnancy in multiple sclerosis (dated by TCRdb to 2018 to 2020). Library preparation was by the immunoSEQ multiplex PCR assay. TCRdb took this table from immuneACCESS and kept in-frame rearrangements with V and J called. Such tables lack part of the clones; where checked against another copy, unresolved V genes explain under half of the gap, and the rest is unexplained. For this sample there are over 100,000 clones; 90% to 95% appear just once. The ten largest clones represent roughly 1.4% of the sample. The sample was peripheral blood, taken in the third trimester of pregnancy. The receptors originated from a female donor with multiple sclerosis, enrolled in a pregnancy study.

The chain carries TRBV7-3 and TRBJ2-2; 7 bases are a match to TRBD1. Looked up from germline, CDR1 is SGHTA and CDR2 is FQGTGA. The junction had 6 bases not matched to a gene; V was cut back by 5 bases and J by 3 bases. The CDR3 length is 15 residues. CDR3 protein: CASSPTGWDTGELFF. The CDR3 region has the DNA TGTGCCAGCAGCCCGACAGGGTGGGACACCGGGGAGCTGTTTTTT.

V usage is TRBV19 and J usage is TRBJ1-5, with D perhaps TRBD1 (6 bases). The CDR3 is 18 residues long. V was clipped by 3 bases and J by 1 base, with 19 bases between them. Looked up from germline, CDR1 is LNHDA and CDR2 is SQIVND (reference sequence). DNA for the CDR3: TGTGCCAGTAGTATTATACGACAGGTACCATCGAGCAATCAGCCCCAGCATTTT. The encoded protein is CASSIIRQVPSSNQPQHF.

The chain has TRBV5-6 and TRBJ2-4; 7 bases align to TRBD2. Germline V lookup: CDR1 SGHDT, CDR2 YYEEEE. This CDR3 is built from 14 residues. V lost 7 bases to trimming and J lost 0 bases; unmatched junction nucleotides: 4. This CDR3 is CASGGGLAKNIQYF. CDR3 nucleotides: TGTGCCAGCGGGGGGGGTCTAGCCAAAAACATTCAGTACTTC. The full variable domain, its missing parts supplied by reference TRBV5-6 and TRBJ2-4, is DAGVTQSPTHLIKTRGQQVTLRCSPKSGHDTVSWYQQALGQGPQFIFQYYEEEERQRGNFPDRFSGHQFPNYSSELNVNALLLGDSALYLCASGGGLAKNIQYFGAGTRLSVL.

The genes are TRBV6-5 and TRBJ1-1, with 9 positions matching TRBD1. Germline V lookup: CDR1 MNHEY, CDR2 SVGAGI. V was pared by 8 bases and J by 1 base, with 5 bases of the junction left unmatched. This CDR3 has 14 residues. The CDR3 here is CASALQGANTEAFF. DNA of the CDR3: TGTGCCAGCGCCTTACAGGGGGCGAACACTGAAGCTTTCTTT.

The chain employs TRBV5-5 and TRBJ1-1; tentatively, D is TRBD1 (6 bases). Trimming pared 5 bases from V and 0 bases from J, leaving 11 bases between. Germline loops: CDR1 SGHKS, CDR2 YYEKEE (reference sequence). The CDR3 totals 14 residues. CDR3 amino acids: CASSGQFMNTEAFF. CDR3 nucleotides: TGTGCCAGCAGTGGACAGTTCATGAACACTGAAGCTTTCTTT.

CDR3 sequence reads: CASNFGSGRSTDTQYF. For the CDR3, the DNA is TGTGCCAGCAACTTTGGGAGCGGCAGGAGCACAGATACGCAGTATTTT. The chain links TRBV5-4 to TRBJ2-3; weak D call: TRBD2 (5 bases). With 6 bases removed from V and 0 bases from J, the gap between germline ends came to 17 bases. CDR1 is SGHNT, CDR2 YYREEE, per germline (reference sequence). The CDR3 covers 16 residues. Complete variable domain (other parts from reference TRBV5-4 and TRBJ2-3): ETGVTQSPTHLIKTRGQQVTLRCSSQSGHNTVSWYQQALGQGPQFIFQYYREEENGRGNFPPRFSGLQFPNYSSELNVNALELDDSALYLCASNFGSGRSTDTQYFGPGTRLTVL.

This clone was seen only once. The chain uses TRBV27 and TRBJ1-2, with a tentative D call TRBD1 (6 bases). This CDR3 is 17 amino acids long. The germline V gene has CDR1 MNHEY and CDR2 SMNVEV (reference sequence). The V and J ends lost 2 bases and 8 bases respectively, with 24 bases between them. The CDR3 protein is CASSLHGTNRNTMGYTF. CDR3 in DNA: TGTGCCAGCAGTTTACACGGGACAAATAGGAATACTATGGGCTACACCTTC.

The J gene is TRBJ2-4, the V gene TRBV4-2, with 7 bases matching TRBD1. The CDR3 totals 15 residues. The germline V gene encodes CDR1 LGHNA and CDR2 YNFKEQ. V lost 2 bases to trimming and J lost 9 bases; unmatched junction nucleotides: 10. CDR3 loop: CASSQHGQESSIQYF. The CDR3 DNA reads TGTGCCAGCAGCCAACACGGACAGGAATCAAGCATTCAGTACTTC.

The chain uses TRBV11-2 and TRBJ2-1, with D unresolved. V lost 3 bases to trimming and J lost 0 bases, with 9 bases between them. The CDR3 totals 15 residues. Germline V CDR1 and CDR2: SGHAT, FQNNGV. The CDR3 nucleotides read TGTGCCAGCAGCTTGCAGGAAAGCTCCTACAATGAGCAGTTCTTC. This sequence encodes CASSLQESSYNEQFF. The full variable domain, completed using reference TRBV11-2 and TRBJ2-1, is EAGVAQSPRYKIIEKRQSVAFWCNPISGHATLYWYQQILGQGPKLLIQFQNNGVVDDSQLPKDRFSAERLKGVDSTLKIQPAKLEDSAVYLCASSLQESSYNEQFFGPGTRLTVL.

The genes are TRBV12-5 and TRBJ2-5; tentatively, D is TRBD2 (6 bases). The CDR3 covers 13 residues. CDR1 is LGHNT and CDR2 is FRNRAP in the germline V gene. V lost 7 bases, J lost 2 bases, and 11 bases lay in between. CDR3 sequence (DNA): TGTGCTAGTGCCTGGGGGAGGCAAGAGACCCAGTACTTC. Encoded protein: CASAWGRQETQYF.

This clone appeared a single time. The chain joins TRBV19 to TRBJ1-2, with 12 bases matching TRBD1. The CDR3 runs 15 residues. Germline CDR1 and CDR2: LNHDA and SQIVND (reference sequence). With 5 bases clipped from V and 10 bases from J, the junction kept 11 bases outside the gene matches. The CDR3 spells CASSQHAGQGAFYTF. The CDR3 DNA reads TGTGCCAGTAGTCAACACGCGGGACAGGGGGCCTTCTACACCTTC.

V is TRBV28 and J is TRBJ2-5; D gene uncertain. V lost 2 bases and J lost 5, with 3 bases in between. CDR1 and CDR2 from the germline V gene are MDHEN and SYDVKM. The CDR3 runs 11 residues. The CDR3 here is CASSLAETQYF. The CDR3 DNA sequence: TGTGCCAGCAGTTTAGCGGAGACCCAGTACTTC. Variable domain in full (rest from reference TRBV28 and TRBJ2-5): DVKVTQSSRYLVKRTGEKVFLECVQDMDHENMFWYRQDPGLGLRLIYFSYDVKMKEKGDIPEGYSVSREKKERFSLILESASTNQTSMYLCASSLAETQYFGPGTRLLVL.

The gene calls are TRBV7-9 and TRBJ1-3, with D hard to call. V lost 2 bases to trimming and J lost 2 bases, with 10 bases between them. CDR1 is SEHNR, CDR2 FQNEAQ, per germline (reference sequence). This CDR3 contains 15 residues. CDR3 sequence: CASSLKARPGNTIYF. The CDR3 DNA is TGTGCCAGCAGCTTAAAAGCACGCCCTGGAAACACCATATATTTT.

The CDR3 is CASSLGVGGACGNQPQHF. In DNA form, the CDR3 reads TGTGCCAGCAGCTTAGGGGTAGGGGGCGCATGCGGCAATCAGCCCCAGCATTTT. The chain is built from TRBV7-4 and TRBJ1-5, with 7 bases aligning to TRBD1. Germline lookup yields CDR1 SGHVT and CDR2 SQSDAQ. CDR3 length: 18 amino acids. V lost 1 base, J lost 2 bases, and 11 bases stayed unmatched. The entire variable domain, with the rest obtained from reference TRBV7-4 and TRBJ1-5, is as follows: GAGVSQSPRYKVAKRGRDVALRCDSISGHVTLYWYRQTLGQGSEVLTYSQSDAQRDKSGRPSGRFSAERPERSVSTLKIQRTEQGDSAVYLCASSLGVGGACGNQPQHFGDGTRLSIL.

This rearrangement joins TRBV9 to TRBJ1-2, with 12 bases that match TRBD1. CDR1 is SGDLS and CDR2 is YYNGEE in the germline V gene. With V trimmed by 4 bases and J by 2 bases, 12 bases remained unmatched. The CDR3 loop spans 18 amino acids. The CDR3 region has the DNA TGTGCCAGCAGCTTGAGTCCGGGACAGGGGGCGCGAAACTATGGCTACACCTTC. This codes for CASSLSPGQGARNYGYTF.

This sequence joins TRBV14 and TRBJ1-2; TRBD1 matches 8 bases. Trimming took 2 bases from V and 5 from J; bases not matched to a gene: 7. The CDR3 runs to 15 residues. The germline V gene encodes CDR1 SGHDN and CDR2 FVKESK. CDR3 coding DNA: TGTGCCAGCAGCCAACCGGACAGGGCTGAATATGGCTACACCTTC. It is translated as CASSQPDRAEYGYTF.

The CDR3: CATSRDEGPGELFF. The DNA for the CDR3 is TGTGCCACCAGCAGAGATGAGGGTCCCGGGGAGCTGTTTTTT. The rearrangement links TRBV15 to TRBJ2-2; perhaps TRBD2 as D (5 bases). This CDR3 has 14 amino acids. V dropped 0 bases and J dropped 6 bases, with 8 bases sitting between them. CDR1 is LNHNV and CDR2 is YYDKDF in the germline V gene (reference sequence). Together with reference TRBV15 and TRBJ2-2, the CDR3 gives the full variable domain: DAMVIQNPRYQVTQFGKPVTLSCSQTLNHNVMYWYQQKSSQAPKLLFHYYDKDFNNEADTPDNFQSRRPNTSFCFLDIRSPGLGDTAMYLCATSRDEGPGELFFGEGSRLTVL.

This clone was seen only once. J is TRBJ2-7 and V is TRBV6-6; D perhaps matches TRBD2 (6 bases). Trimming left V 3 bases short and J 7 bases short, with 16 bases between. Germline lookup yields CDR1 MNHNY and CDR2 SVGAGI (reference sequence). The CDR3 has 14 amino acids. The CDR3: CASSYRRGLVEQYF. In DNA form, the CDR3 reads TGTGCCAGCAGTTATCGTCGGGGGTTGGTGGAGCAGTACTTC.

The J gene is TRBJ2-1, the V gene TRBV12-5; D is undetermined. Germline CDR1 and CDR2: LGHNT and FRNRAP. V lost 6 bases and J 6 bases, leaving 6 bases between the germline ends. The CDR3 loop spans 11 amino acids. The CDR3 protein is CASGLGNEQFF. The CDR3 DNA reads TGTGCTAGTGGCCTCGGCAATGAGCAGTTCTTC.

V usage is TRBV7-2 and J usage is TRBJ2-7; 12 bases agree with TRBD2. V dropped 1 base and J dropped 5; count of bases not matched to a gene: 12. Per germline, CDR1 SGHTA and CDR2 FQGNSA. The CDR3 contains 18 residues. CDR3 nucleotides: TGTGCCAGCAGCTTAGGGGGGCTAGCGGGAGGGCCAGACCACGAGCAGTACTTC. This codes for CASSLGGLAGGPDHEQYF.

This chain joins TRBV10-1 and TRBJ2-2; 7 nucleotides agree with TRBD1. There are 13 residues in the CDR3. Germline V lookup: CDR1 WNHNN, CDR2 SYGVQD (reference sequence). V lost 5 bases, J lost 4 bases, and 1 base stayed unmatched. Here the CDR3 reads CASSRTGTGELFF. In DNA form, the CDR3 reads TGCGCCAGCAGTAGGACAGGCACCGGGGAGCTGTTTTTT.

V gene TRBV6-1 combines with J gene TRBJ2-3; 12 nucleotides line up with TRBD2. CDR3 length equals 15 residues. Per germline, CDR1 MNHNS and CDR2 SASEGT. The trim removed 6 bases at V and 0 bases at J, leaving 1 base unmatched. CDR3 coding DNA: TGTGCCAGCAGGGGGACTAGCGGGAGCACAGATACGCAGTATTTT. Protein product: CASRGTSGSTDTQYF.

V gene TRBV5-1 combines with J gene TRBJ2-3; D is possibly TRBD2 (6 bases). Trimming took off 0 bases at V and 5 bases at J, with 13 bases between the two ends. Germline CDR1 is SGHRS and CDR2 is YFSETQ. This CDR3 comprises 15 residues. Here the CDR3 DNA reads TGCGCCAGCAGCTTGGACGGGAGTCGTCGAGATACGCAGTATTTT. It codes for CASSLDGSRRDTQYF.

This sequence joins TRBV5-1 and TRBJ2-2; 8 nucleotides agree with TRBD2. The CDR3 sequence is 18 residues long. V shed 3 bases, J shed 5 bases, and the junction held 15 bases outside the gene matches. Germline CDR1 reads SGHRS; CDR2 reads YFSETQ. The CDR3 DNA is TGCGCCAGCAGCTCCCCGCCAGGGGCGGGAGGACGGACCGGGGAGCTGTTTTTT. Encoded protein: CASSSPPGAGGRTGELFF. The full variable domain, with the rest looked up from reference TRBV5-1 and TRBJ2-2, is KAGVTQTPRYLIKTRGQQVTLSCSPISGHRSVSWYQQTPGQGLQFLFEYFSETQRNKGNFPGRFSGRQFSNSRSEMNVSTLELGDSALYLCASSSPPGAGGRTGELFFGEGSRLTVL.

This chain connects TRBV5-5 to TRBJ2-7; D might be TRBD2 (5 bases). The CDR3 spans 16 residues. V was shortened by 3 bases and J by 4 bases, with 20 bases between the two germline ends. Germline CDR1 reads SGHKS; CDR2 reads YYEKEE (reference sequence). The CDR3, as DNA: TGTGCCAGCAGCTCCCCCTCGAGGGCTGCGGAGTACGAGCAGTACTTC. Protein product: CASSSPSRAAEYEQYF.

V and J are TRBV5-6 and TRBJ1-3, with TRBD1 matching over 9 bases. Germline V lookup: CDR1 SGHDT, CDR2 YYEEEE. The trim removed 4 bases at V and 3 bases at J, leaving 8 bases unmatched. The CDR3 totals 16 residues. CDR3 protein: CASSRGQGISGNTIYF. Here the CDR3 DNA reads TGTGCCAGCAGCCGAGGACAGGGGATTAGTGGAAACACCATATATTTT.

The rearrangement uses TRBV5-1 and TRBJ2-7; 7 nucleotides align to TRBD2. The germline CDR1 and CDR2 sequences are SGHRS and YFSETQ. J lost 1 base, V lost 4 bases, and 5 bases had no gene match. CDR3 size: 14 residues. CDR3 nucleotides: TGCGCCAGCAGCCCCCCGGGGGGATCCTACGAGCAGTACTTC. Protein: CASSPPGGSYEQYF.

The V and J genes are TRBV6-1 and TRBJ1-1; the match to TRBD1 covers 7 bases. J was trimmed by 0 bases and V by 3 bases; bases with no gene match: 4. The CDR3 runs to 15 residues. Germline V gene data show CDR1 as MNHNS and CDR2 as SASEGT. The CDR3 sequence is CASSDIGGVNTEAFF. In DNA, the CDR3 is TGTGCCAGCAGTGATATAGGGGGCGTGAACACTGAAGCTTTCTTT.